One and the same sample provided the 29 T cell receptor beta chains below, sequenced in a study of blood T cells in healthy people across ages. A sample-barcoded 5' primer and a J-beta primer mix were used in a second PCR of roughly 6 to 11 cycles. A single record per CDR3 protein comes from TCRdb applying MiXCR to the 5' RACE reads. This table holds around 800,000 distinct CDR3 sequences, around two thirds found once. Sequencing used blood. The receptor set was obtained from a man in his thirties or forties in good health.

The rearrangement joins TRBV7-2 to TRBJ2-5; possible D gene TRBD2, 5 bases. The CDR3 has 16 amino acids. CDR1 and CDR2 from the germline V gene are SGHTA and FQGNSA. Trimming took off 3 bases at V and 5 bases at J, with 19 bases between the two ends. CDR3 protein: CASSFSSTGRVETQYF. CDR3 coding DNA: TGTGCCAGCAGCTTTTCCTCGACGGGGAGAGTGGAGACCCAGTACTTC.

This clonotype was seen just once. The chain links TRBV6-5 to TRBJ1-1; no definite D call. The CDR3 length is 15 residues. Trimming pared 0 bases from V and 4 bases from J, leaving 12 bases between. From germline, CDR1 is MNHEY and CDR2 SVGAGI. The CDR3 coding sequence is TGTGCCAGCAGTTACTCGAAGTTCCTGGGCACTGAAGCTTTCTTT. Translated, it gives CASSYSKFLGTEAFF.

This clonotype was observed at least ten times. In DNA, the CDR3 is TGCGCCAGCAGCTCGGGACCAAACTCCTACGAGCAGTACTTC. It yields the protein CASSSGPNSYEQYF. The chain employs TRBV5-1 and TRBJ2-7; D may match TRBD1 or TRBD2 (5 bases each). CDR3 length equals 14 residues. Germline CDR1 and CDR2: SGHRS and YFSETQ. V was pared by 3 bases and J by 0 bases, with 10 bases between.

The gene calls are TRBV2 and TRBJ2-1; TRBD2 matches at 9 bases. The CDR3 length is 15 residues. The germline V gene has CDR1 SNHLY and CDR2 FYNNEI. V lost 11 bases and J lost 2; bases outside the gene matches: 10. The CDR3 coding sequence is TGTGCCGGCCAGCGGGGGGCTGTCACCTACAATGAGCAGTTCTTC. It yields the protein CAGQRGAVTYNEQFF.

This sequence joins TRBV11-2 and TRBJ1-4, with 9 nucleotides matching TRBD1. CDR1 is SGHAT, CDR2 FQNNGV, per germline. There are 16 residues in the CDR3. J gave up 4 bases and V 5 bases, and 8 bases lay outside the gene matches. The CDR3 sequence is CASSHGTGYNNEKLFF. The CDR3 DNA reads as TGTGCCAGCAGCCATGGGACAGGGTATAATAATGAAAAACTGTTTTTT.

V and J are TRBV7-3 and TRBJ2-1, with D tentatively TRBD2 (5 bases). Germline V gene lookup returns CDR1 SGHTA and CDR2 FQGTGA. The CDR3 contains 17 residues. Trimming took off 1 base at V and 4 bases at J, with 17 bases between the two ends. DNA of the CDR3: TGTGCCAGCAGCTTAAAAATCGGCGGGCTTGGGTACAATGAGCAGTTCTTC. Translating gives CASSLKIGGLGYNEQFF.

The rearrangement joins TRBV3-1 to TRBJ2-5; 8 bases line up with TRBD1. The J call may be wrong; the DNA end is better matched by TRBJ2-7. From germline, CDR1 is LGHDT and CDR2 YNNKEL (reference sequence). The CDR3 extends over 14 amino acids. CDR3 sequence (DNA): TGTGCCAGCAGCCGAGGACAGGGTGTCTACGAGCAGTACTTC. Encoded protein: CASSRGQGVYEQYF.

This rearrangement joins TRBV7-9 to TRBJ1-5, with 7 nucleotides matching TRBD1. Per the germline V gene, CDR1 is SEHNR and CDR2 is FQNEAQ (reference sequence). The junction had 16 bases not matched to a gene; V was cut back by 5 bases and J by 0 bases. This CDR3 region has 19 residues. CDR3 loop: CASSPRPGQRPYSNQPQHF. In nucleotides, the CDR3 is TGTGCCAGCAGCCCCCGGCCGGGACAGCGGCCCTATAGCAATCAGCCCCAGCATTTT. The complete variable domain, with remaining parts taken from reference TRBV7-9 and TRBJ1-5, reads DTGVSQNPRHKITKRGQNVTFRCDPISEHNRLYWYRQTLGQGPEFLTYFQNEAQLEKSRLLSDRFSAERPKGSFSTLEIQRTEQGDSAMYLCASSPRPGQRPYSNQPQHFGDGTRLSIL.

The genes are TRBV20-1 and TRBJ1-5; 7 positions match TRBD1. Per the germline V gene, CDR1 is DFQATT and CDR2 is SNEGSKA (reference sequence). This CDR3 contains 14 residues. With V trimmed by 0 bases and J by 5 bases, 4 bases remained unmatched. DNA for the CDR3: TGCAGTGCTAGAGATCGGGACAGCCATCAGCCCCAGCATTTT. It is translated as CSARDRDSHQPQHF.

J is TRBJ1-5 and V is TRBV29-1, with TRBD1 matching 7 bases. There are 13 residues in the CDR3. The germline CDR1 and CDR2 sequences are SQVTM and ANQGSEA. After removal of 5 bases from V and 7 bases from J, the junction contained 8 bases not matched to a gene. The CDR3 nucleotides read TGCAGCGTTCTAACAGGGGCTTGGCAGCCCCAGCATTTT. The encoded protein is CSVLTGAWQPQHF.

V and J are TRBV29-1 and TRBJ1-5, with no clear D. V lost 6 bases and J 7 bases, leaving 13 bases between the germline ends. The V gene's germline CDR1 is SQVTM and CDR2 ANQGSEA. The CDR3 contains 12 residues. This CDR3 is CSVDCLRQPQHF. In DNA form, the CDR3 reads TGCAGCGTAGACTGTTTAAGACAGCCCCAGCATTTT.

The chain has TRBV4-3 and TRBJ2-7, with D tentatively TRBD2 (6 bases). Looked up from germline, CDR1 is LGHNA and CDR2 is YSLEER. Trimming removed 0 bases at V and 0 bases at J, with 12 bases between. The CDR3 has 16 residues. The CDR3 region has the DNA TGCGCCAGCAGCCAAGATGGGGACTTACACTCCTACGAGCAGTACTTC. This encodes CASSQDGDLHSYEQYF.

The chain recombines TRBV3-1 with TRBJ2-4; maybe TRBD1 (7 bases). Germline CDR1 is LGHDT and CDR2 is YNNKEL (reference sequence). CDR3 length equals 13 residues. The V gene lost 4 bases and the J gene lost 15 bases, with 19 bases spanning the gap. The CDR3 region is CASSPGRQGGMYF. The CDR3 nucleotides read TGTGCCAGCAGCCCCGGCCGACAGGGCGGGATGTACTTC. The variable domain in full, with the rest retrieved from reference TRBV3-1 and TRBJ2-4, is DTAVSQTPKYLVTQMGNDKSIKCEQNLGHDTMYWYKQDSKKFLKIMFSYNNKELIINETVPNRFSPKSPDKAHLNLHINSLELGDSAVYFCASSPGRQGGMYFGAGTRLSVL.

The gene calls are TRBV5-1 and TRBJ1-4; D gene unclear. Germline-derived CDR1 and CDR2 are SGHRS and YFSETQ. CDR3 size: 17 residues. V shed 1 base and J shed 5 bases, with 18 bases lying between them. CDR3 bases: TGCGCCAGCAGCTTGACCGACCTAGCCCTTACAAATGAAAAACTGTTTTTT. Amino acids: CASSLTDLALTNEKLFF.

J is TRBJ2-7 and V is TRBV2; the D is unclear. The J call may be incorrect, as the DNA end agrees better with TRBJ2-5. The CDR3 loop spans 16 amino acids. CDR1 and CDR2 (germline): SNHLY, FYNNEI. DNA of the CDR3: TGTGCCAGCCGAGGAGAAGACCGGGCCCCAGGAGAGACCCAGTACTTC. Protein product: CASRGEDRAPGETQYF.

The chain is built from TRBV27 and TRBJ2-3; 9 bases are shared with TRBD2. The CDR3 is made up of 15 amino acids. Germline V lookup: CDR1 MNHEY, CDR2 SMNVEV (reference sequence). The ends lost 7 bases at V and 1 base at J; junction bases unmatched: 6. The CDR3 DNA sequence: TGTGCCAGCACTCAACGGACTAGCGGCACAGATACGCAGTATTTT. Protein sequence: CASTQRTSGTDTQYF.

This chain connects TRBV7-9 to TRBJ1-4, with D maybe TRBD1 (5 bases). V lost 5 bases to trimming and J lost 8 bases, with 9 bases between them. CDR1 is SEHNR and CDR2 is FQNEAQ in the germline V gene (reference sequence). This CDR3 region has 12 residues. CDR3 residues: CASSPGAEKLFF. For the CDR3, the DNA is TGTGCCAGCAGCCCCGGGGCAGAAAAACTGTTTTTT. Filled out from reference TRBV7-9 and TRBJ1-4, the complete variable domain reads DTGVSQNPRHKITKRGQNVTFRCDPISEHNRLYWYRQTLGQGPEFLTYFQNEAQLEKSRLLSDRFSAERPKGSFSTLEIQRTEQGDSAMYLCASSPGAEKLFFGSGTQLSVL.

This clonotype was seen a few times. This sequence joins TRBV20-1 and TRBJ2-1, with 8 bases that match TRBD1. Germline CDR1 reads DFQATT; CDR2 reads SNEGSKA (reference sequence). CDR3 size: 15 residues. V gave up 5 bases and J gave up 5 bases; unmatched junction bases: 11. CDR3 sequence: CSALYPGQDHNEQFF. The CDR3, as DNA: TGCAGTGCTCTTTACCCGGGACAGGACCACAATGAGCAGTTCTTC.

The chain has TRBV7-8 and TRBJ2-7; unclear D gene. The DNA end is a closer match to TRBJ2-5, so the J assignment may be wrong. Per germline, CDR1 SGHVS and CDR2 FQNEAQ. The CDR3 extends over 12 amino acids. DNA for the CDR3: TGTGCCAGCAGCTTCCAGTCCGGGACCCAGTACTTC. Protein: CASSFQSGTQYF.

With regard to this clonotype: A junction end diverges from the germline sequence, so it may reflect a read error. V and J are TRBV11-3 and TRBJ2-1; D call uncertain. Germline-derived CDR1 and CDR2 are SGHNT and YENEEA. This CDR3 is built from 14 residues. The CDR3, as DNA: TGTGCCAGCAGCTTTTCAGTCTCCTACAATGAACAGTTCTTC. Its translation: CASSFSVSYNEQFF.

The chain carries TRBV5-5 and TRBJ2-5; perhaps TRBD1 as D (5 bases). The J call may be faulty, since TRBJ2-7 better matches the DNA end. The germline V gene encodes CDR1 SGHKS and CDR2 YYEKEE (reference sequence). This CDR3 contains 13 residues. In DNA, the CDR3 is TGTGCCAGCAGCTTGAAGGGGATCAACGAGCAGTACTTC. Translated, it gives CASSLKGINEQYF.

The rearrangement links TRBV6-5 to TRBJ1-2; D gene unclear. Germline lookup yields CDR1 MNHEY and CDR2 SVGAGI. The CDR3 is 13 residues long. V shed 4 bases and J shed 5 bases, with 11 bases lying between them. The CDR3 nucleotides are TGTGCCAGCAGTTTGATGGGGAAGTATGGCTACACCTTC. It specifies CASSLMGKYGYTF.

The CDR3 sequence is CASSLSWDGSNEKLFF. The CDR3 nucleotides read TGTGCCAGCAGTTTATCGTGGGATGGGTCTAATGAAAAACTGTTTTTT. V gene TRBV27 combines with J gene TRBJ1-4, with D unclear. The CDR3 runs to 16 residues. Trimming pared 0 bases from V and 3 bases from J, leaving 11 bases between. Germline V gene lookup returns CDR1 MNHEY and CDR2 SMNVEV (reference sequence).

The J gene is TRBJ1-2, the V gene TRBV25-1; no firm D call. V was cut by 5 bases and J by 2 bases, with 15 bases left in between. Germline V CDR1 and CDR2: MGHDK, SYGVNS. This CDR3 comprises 15 residues. CDR3 residues: CASSSADAVNYGYTF. In nucleotides, the CDR3 is TGTGCCAGCAGTTCCGCGGACGCAGTAAACTATGGCTACACCTTC.

The chain couples TRBV20-1 to TRBJ2-7; 8 bases fit TRBD2. Germline V gene sequence: CDR1 DFQATT, CDR2 SNEGSKA (reference sequence). CDR3 size: 14 residues. V lost 6 bases to trimming and J lost 2 bases; unmatched junction nucleotides: 9. The DNA of the CDR3 is TGCAGTGCCGAAAGACGGGGGGGCCCCTACGAGCAGTACTTC. This sequence encodes CSAERRGGPYEQYF.

This clonotype was seen ten or more times. The chain uses TRBV29-1 and TRBJ2-1, with 7 positions matching TRBD2. The CDR3 is made up of 16 amino acids. V shed 1 base, J shed 2 bases, and the junction held 8 bases outside the gene matches. Germline lookup yields CDR1 SQVTM and CDR2 ANQGSEA. CDR3 region: CSVEGGGGGTYNEQFF. The CDR3 coding sequence is TGCAGCGTTGAAGGGGGTGGCGGGGGTACCTACAATGAGCAGTTCTTC.

The CDR3 sequence: CSARSRLGAMNTEAFF. As DNA, the CDR3 is TGCAGTGCCCGTTCGCGGCTTGGGGCGATGAACACTGAAGCTTTCTTT. J is TRBJ1-1 and V is TRBV20-1; TRBD1 is a possible D gene (5 bases). There are 16 residues in the CDR3. Germline CDR1 and CDR2: DFQATT and SNEGSKA (reference sequence). V gave up 6 bases and J gave up 0 bases, with 20 bases separating them.

Only a few counts were recorded for this clonotype. The chain joins TRBV3-1 to TRBJ2-7, with 7 bases matching TRBD1. CDR3 length: 15 residues. Germline CDR1 LGHDT, CDR2 YNNKEL (reference sequence). V shed 4 bases and J 3 bases; nucleotides not matched to a gene: 9. The CDR3 region has the DNA TGTGCCAGCAGCCCGTTAATGACAGGGTACTACGAGCAGTACTTC. Amino acid sequence: CASSPLMTGYYEQYF.

This clonotype was picked up a small number of times. This chain joins TRBV9 and TRBJ2-1; D is undetermined. V was pared by 4 bases and J by 2 bases, with 10 bases between. The CDR3 sequence is 14 residues long. CDR1 and CDR2 (germline): SGDLS, YYNGEE. CDR3 nucleotide sequence: TGTGCCAGCAGCCCCCAGGCCCCCTACAATGAGCAGTTCTTC. It specifies CASSPQAPYNEQFF.